This is a list of T cell receptor beta chains from one sample in a study of blood T cell repertoires in COVID-19. The assay was immunoSEQ multiplex PCR, and TCRdb's table has in-frame clones only and misses some. The data hold about 140,000 clones, with just under 85% observed a single time. Sequenced sample: PBMCs or T cells enriched from blood (not recorded which). The source of these receptors is a woman in her fifties or sixties with acute COVID-19. Both conserved end residues are part of each CDR3. Fields, in order: V gene, clone size, J gene, D gene, CDR3 DNA, CDR3 protein. A D gene is named only where the DNA matches it firmly. For some rows the clone size is stated as once, few or many, or as a class when expanded; others skip it.

TRBV3-1/TRBV3-2	few	TRBJ1-2	TRBD1	TGTGCCAGCAGCCAAGATCTCCGGAGGACAGGGGGTCATAACTATGGCTACACCTTC	CASSQDLRRTGGHNYGYTF
TRBV27	NA	TRBJ2-2	NA	TGTGCCAGCAGTTTGACCAGGGTGATGGGCACCGGGGAGCTGTTTTTT	CASSLTRVMGTGELFF
TRBV4-1	NA	TRBJ1-5	TRBD1	TGCGCCAGCAGCCAAGGACAGGGGGGCGGCAATCAGCCCCAGCATTTT	CASSQGQGGGNQPQHF
TRBV18	NA	TRBJ2-2	TRBD1	TGTGCCAGCTCACCCCAGCTCGGGACAGGGGGCGCGAACACCGGGGAGCTGTTTTTT	CASSPQLGTGGANTGELFF
TRBV19	NA	TRBJ1-5	TRBD1	TGTGCCAGTAGTTGGACAGGGGGGGATCAGCCCCAGCATTTT	CASSWTGGDQPQHF
TRBV7-3	NA	TRBJ2-1	TRBD1	TGTGCCAGCAGCCCAGCCGGACAGGGGAAAAATGAGCAGTTCTTC	CASSPAGQGKNEQFF
TRBV2	once	TRBJ1-2	TRBD1	TGTGCCAGCAGCGAACTACCGGGACAGGGAAGAGGCTACACCTTC	CASSELPGQGRGYTF
TRBV15	NA	TRBJ1-1	NA	TGTGCCACCAGCAGCCTCGAGACTGAAGCTTTCTTT	CATSSLETEAFF
TRBV7-3	NA	TRBJ2-1	NA	TGTGCCAGCAGCTTATATGGGAGCTCCTACAATGAGCAGTTCTTC	CASSLYGSSYNEQFF
TRBV24-1	NA	TRBJ1-5	TRBD1	TGTGCCACCAGTGACCCTAGGACAGGGGGGGGTCAGCCCCAGCATTTT	CATSDPRTGGGQPQHF
TRBV5-8	NA	TRBJ1-5	TRBD1	TGTGCCAGCAGCTTCGGTAGGACAGGGGAAAACAATCAGCCCCAGCATTTT	CASSFGRTGENNQPQHF
TRBV5-6	NA	TRBJ2-2	NA	TGTGCCAGCAGCTTACAGGCCCCCGGGGAGCTGTTTTTT	CASSLQAPGELFF
TRBV7-2	NA	TRBJ1-2	NA	TGTGCCAGCAGCTTAGGGCCAGGAGGAGGGACTAACTATGGCTACACCTTC	CASSLGPGGGTNYGYTF